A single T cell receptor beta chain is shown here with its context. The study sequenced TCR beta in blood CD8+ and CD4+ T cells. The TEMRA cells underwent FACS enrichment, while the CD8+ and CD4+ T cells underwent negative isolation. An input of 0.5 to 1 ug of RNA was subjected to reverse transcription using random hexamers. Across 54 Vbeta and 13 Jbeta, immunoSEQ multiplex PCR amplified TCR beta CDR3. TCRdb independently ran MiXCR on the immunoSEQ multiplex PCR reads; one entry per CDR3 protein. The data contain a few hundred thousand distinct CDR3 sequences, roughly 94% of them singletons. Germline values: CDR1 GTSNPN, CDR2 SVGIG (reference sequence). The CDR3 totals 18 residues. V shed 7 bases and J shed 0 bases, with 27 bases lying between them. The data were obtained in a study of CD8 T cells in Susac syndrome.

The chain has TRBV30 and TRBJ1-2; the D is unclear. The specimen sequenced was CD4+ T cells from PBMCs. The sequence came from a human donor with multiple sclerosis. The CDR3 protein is CASPTPGRFELANYGYTF. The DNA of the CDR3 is TGTGCCTCCCCCACACCGGGAAGATTTGAATTAGCTAACTATGGCTACACCTTC.